This T cell receptor (beta chain) comes out of a study of shared clonotypes between healthy human individuals. Across the study: Every donor yielded three CD4 naive, three CD4 memory, two CD8 naive and one CD8 memory plate.

Sequenced by immunoSEQ multiplex PCR; TCRdb stores in-frame clones only, minus some. The sample has 1.5 million to 2.5 million clones; about 94% are singletons. Trimming removed 3 bases from V and 6 bases from J, with 11 bases in between. The CDR3 sequence is 13 residues long. CDR1 and CDR2 from the germline V gene are SGHVS and FQNEAQ. The naive CD8 subset, CD45RO-negative cells positively selected for CCR7, excluded terminally differentiated effector memory CD45RA+ cells. The chain has TRBV7-8 and TRBJ1-1; tentative D call: TRBD1 (6 bases). This TCR was recovered from a man aged 18 to 35 in good health. Input material: naive CD8+ T cells sorted from blood. The CDR3 loop is CASSFFTGPEAFF. CDR3 DNA sequence: TGTGCCAGCAGCTTTTTTACAGGGCCTGAAGCTTTCTTT.